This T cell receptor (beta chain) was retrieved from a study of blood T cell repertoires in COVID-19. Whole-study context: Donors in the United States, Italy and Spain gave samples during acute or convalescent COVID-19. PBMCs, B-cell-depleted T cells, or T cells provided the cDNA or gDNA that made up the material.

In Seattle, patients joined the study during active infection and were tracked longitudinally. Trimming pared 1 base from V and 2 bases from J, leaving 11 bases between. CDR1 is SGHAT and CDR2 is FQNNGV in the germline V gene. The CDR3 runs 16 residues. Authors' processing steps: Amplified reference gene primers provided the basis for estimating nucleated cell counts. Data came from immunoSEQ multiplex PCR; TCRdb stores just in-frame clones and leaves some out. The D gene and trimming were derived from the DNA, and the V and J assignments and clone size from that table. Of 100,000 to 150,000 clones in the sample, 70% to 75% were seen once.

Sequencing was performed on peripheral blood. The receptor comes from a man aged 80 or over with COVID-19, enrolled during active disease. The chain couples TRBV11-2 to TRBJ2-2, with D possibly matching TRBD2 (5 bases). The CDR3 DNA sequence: TGTGCCAGCAGCTTAGGGCCCGGGATTAACACCGGGGAGCTGTTTTTT. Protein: CASSLGPGINTGELFF.